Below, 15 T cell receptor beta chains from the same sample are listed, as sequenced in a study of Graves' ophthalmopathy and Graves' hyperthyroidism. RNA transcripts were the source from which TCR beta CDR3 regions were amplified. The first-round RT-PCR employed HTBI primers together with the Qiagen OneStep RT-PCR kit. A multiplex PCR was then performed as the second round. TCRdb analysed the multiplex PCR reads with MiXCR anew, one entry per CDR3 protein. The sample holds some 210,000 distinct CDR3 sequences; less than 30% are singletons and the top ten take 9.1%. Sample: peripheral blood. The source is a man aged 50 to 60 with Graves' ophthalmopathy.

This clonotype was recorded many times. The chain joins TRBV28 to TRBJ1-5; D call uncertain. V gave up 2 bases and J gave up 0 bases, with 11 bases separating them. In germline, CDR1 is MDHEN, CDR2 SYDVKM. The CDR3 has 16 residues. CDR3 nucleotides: TGTGCCAGCAGTTTAGAAGACGGTTATAGCAATCAGCCCCAGCATTTT. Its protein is CASSLEDGYSNQPQHF.

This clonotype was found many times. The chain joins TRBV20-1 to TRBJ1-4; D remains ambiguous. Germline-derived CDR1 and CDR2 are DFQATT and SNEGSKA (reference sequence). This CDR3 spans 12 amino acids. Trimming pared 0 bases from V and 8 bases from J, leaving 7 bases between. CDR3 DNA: TGCAGTGCTAGAGATCTAGGGGAAAAACTGTTTTTT. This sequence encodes CSARDLGEKLFF.

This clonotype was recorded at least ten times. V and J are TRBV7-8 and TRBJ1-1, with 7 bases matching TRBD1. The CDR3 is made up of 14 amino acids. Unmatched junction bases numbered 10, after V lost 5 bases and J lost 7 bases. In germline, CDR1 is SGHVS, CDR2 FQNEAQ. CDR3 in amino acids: CASSPTDRAGEAFF. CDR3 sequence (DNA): TGTGCCAGCAGCCCAACCGACAGGGCTGGTGAAGCTTTCTTT.

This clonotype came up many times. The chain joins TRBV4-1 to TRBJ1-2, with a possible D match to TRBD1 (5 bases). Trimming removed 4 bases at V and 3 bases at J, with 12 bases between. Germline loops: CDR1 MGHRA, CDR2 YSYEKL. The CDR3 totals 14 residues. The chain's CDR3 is CASSRAGGDYGYTF. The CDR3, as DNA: TGCGCCAGCAGCCGAGCGGGGGGTGACTATGGCTACACCTTC.

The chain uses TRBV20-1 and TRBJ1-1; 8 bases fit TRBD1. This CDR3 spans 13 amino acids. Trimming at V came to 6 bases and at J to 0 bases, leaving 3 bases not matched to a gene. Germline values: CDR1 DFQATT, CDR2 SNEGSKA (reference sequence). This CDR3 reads CSARTGLNTEAFF. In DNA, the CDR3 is TGCAGTGCGCGGACAGGGCTGAACACTGAAGCTTTCTTT.

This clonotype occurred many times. The CDR3 region is CASVTGPVYEQYF. Written as DNA, the CDR3 is TGTGCCAGCGTTACAGGGCCAGTCTACGAGCAGTACTTC. The chain has TRBV6-2 or TRBV6-3 and TRBJ2-7; TRBD1 is a possible D gene (6 bases). CDR1 is MNHEY and CDR2 is SVGEGT in the germline V gene. The CDR3 runs 13 residues. Trimming shortened V by 8 bases and J by 3 bases, and 14 bases separated the two germline ends.

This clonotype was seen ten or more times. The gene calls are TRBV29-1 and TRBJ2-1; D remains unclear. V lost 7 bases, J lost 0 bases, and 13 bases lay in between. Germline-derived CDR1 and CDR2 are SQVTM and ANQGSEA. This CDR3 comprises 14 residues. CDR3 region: CSADTESSYNEQFF. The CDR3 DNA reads TGCAGCGCTGACACGGAAAGCTCCTACAATGAGCAGTTCTTC.

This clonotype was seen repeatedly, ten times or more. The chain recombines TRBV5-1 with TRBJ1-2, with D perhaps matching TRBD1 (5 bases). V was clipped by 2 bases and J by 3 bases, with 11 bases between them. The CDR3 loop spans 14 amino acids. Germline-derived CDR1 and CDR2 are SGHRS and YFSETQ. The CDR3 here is CASSFDQGDYGYTF. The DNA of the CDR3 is TGCGCCAGCAGCTTCGACCAAGGGGACTATGGCTACACCTTC.

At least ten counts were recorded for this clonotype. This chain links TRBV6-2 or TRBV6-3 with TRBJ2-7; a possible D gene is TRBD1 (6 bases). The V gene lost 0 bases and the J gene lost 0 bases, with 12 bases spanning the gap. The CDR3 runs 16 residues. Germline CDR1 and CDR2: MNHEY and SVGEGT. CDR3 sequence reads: CASSYSTGTYSYEQYF. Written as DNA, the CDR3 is TGTGCCAGCAGTTACTCCACCGGGACATACTCCTACGAGCAGTACTTC.

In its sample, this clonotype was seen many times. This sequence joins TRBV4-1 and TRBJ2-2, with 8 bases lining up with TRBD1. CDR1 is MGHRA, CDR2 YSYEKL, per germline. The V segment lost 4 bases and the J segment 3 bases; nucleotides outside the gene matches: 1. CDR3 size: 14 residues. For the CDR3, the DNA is TGCGCCAGCAGCCGACAGGGGCACACCGGGGAGCTGTTTTTT. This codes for CASSRQGHTGELFF.

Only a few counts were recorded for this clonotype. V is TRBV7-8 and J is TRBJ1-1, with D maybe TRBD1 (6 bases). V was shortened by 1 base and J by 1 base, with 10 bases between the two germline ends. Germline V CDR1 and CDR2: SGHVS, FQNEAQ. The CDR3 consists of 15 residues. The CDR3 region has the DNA TGTGCCAGCAGCTTAGTTGGACAGCGGAACACTGAAGCTTTCTTT. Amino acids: CASSLVGQRNTEAFF. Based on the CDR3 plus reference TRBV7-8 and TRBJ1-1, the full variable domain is GAGVSQSPRYKVAKRGQDVALRCDPISGHVSLFWYQQALGQGPEFLTYFQNEAQLDKSGLPSDRFFAERPEGSVSTLKIQRTQQEDSAVYLCASSLVGQRNTEAFFGQGTRLTVV.

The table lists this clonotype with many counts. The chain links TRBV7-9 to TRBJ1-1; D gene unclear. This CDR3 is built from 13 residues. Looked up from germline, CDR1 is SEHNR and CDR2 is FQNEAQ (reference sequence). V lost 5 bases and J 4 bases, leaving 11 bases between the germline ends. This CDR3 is CASSRARSTEAFF. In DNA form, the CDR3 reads TGTGCCAGCAGCCGCGCTCGGAGCACTGAAGCTTTCTTT.

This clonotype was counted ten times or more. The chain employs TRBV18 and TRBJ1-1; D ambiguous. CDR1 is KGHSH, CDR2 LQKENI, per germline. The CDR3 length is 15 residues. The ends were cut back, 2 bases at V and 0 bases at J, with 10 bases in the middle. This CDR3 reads CASSPNDGMNTEAFF. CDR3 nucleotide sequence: TGTGCCAGCTCACCAAACGACGGAATGAACACTGAAGCTTTCTTT.

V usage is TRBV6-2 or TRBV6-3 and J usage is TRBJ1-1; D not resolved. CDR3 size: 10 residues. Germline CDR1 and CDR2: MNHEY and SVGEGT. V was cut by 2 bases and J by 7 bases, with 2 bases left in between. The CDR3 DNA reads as TGTGCCAGCAGTTACAGTGAAGCTTTCTTT. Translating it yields CASSYSEAFF.

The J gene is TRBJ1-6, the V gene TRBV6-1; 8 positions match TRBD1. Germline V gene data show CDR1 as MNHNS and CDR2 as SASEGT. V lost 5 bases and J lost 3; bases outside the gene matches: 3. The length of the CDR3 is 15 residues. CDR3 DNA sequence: TGTGCCAGCAGTCCCGGGACAGGCTATAATTCACCCCTCCACTTT. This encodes CASSPGTGYNSPLHF.